This TCR beta chain was documented in a study of shared clonotypes between healthy human individuals. About the research overall: Per donor, three plates held CD4 naive cells, three held CD4 memory, two held CD8 naive and one held CD8 memory.

Profiled with immunoSEQ multiplex PCR; TCRdb holds only in-frame clones, not every one. The data contain about 820,000 clones, about 91% of them singletons. The naive CD8 subset, CD45RO-negative cells positively selected for CCR7, excluded terminally differentiated effector memory CD45RA+ cells. The donors, all of them Caucasian adults, lived in Nashville, Tennessee. Trimming took 5 bases from V and 5 from J, leaving 12 bases between them. CDR3 length: 14 residues. Germline V gives CDR1 MDHEN, CDR2 SYDVKM. The sequenced material came from naive CD8+ T cells sorted from blood. This chain uses TRBV28 with TRBJ2-2; tentatively, D is TRBD1 (6 bases). The TCR was taken from a man aged 25 to 40 in good health. The CDR3, as DNA: TGTGCCAGCAGTAGTCAGGGGCGTACCGGGGAGCTGTTTTTT. Translated: CASSSQGRTGELFF.